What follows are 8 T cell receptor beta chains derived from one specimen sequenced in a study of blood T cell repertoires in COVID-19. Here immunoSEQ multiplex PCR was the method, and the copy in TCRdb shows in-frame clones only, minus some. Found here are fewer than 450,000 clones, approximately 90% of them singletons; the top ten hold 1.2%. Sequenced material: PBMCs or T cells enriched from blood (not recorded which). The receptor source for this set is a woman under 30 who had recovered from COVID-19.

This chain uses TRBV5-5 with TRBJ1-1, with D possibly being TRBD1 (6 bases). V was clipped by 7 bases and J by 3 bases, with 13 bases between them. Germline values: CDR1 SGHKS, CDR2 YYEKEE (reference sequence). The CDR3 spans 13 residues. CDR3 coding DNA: TGTGCCAGCTTATACAGGGATGACACTGAAGCTTTCTTT. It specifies CASLYRDDTEAFF. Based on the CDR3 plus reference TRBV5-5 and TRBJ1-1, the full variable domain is DAGVTQSPTHLIKTRGQQVTLRCSPISGHKSVSWYQQVLGQGPQFIFQYYEKEERGRGNFPDRFSARQFPNYSSELNVNALLLGDSALYLCASLYRDDTEAFFGQGTRLTVV.

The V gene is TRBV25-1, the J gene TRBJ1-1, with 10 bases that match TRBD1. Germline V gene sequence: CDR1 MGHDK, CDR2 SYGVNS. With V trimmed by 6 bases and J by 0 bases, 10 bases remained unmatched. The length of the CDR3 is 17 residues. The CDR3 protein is CASSDRDRGSVNTEAFF. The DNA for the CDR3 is TGTGCCAGCAGCGACCGGGACAGGGGTTCGGTGAACACTGAAGCTTTCTTT.

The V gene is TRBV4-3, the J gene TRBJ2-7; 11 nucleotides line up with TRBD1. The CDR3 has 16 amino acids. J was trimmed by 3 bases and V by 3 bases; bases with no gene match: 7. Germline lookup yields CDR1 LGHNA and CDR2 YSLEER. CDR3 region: CASSQDSGTGGYEQYF. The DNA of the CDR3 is TGCGCCAGCAGCCAGGACTCCGGGACAGGGGGCTACGAGCAGTACTTC.

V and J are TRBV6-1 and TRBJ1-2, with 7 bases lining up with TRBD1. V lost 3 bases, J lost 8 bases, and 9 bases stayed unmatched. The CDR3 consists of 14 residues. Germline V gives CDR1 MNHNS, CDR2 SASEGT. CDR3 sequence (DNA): TGTGCCAGCAGTGATTATGAGGGGGCCCAGGGCTACACCTTC. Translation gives CASSDYEGAQGYTF.

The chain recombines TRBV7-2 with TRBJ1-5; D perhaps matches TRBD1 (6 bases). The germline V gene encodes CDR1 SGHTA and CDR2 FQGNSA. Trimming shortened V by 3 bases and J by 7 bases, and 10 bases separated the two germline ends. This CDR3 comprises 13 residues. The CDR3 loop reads CASSFGRGQPQHF. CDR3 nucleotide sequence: TGTGCCAGCAGCTTTGGCAGGGGACAGCCCCAGCATTTT.

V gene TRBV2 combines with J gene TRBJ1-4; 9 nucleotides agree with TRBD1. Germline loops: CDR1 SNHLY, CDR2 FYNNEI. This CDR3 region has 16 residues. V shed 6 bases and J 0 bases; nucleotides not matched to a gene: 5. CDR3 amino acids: CASRQGALATNEKLFF. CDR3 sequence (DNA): TGTGCCAGCAGACAGGGGGCTCTGGCAACTAATGAAAAACTGTTTTTT.

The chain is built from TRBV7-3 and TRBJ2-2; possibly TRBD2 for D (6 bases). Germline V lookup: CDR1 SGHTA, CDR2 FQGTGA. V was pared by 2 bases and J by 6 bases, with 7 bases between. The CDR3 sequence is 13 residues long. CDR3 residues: CASSLGTAGELFF. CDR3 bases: TGTGCCAGCAGCTTAGGGACTGCCGGGGAGCTGTTTTTT.

The CDR3 nucleotides are TGTGCCAGCAGTATTACAGGGGTCGGCGCAACTAATGAAAAACTGTTTTTT. Residues: CASSITGVGATNEKLFF. The chain couples TRBV2 to TRBJ1-4; 7 nucleotides line up with TRBD1. V shed 5 bases, J shed 0 bases, and the junction held 9 bases outside the gene matches. This CDR3 spans 17 amino acids. Germline V gene sequence: CDR1 SNHLY, CDR2 FYNNEI.